The entry below describes one T cell receptor beta chain. Antigen unknown. Coverage ceases 3 residues before the CDR3 finishes, and the germline J gene fills in the end. CDR3 length: 15 amino acids. After removal of 4 bases from V and 1 base from J, the junction contained 7 bases not matched to a gene. Germline CDR1 reads SGHRS; CDR2 reads YFSETQ. The sample is drawn from a study of T cells in women clearing cervical HPV infection. Study-wide points: TRBV6-7 abundance was lower in cases than controls (around 0.1% versus 0.15%). Each sample's T-cell count was unknown, possibly confounding richness.

Clones were read by immunoSEQ multiplex PCR, and TCRdb kept only the in-frame ones, dropping some. The table gives under 50,000 clones; the top ten clones make up 6% to 6.5% of it. The specimen sequenced was blood buffy coat. The clonotype originates from a woman between 18 and 75 years old with a cervical HPV16 infection that either progressed to CIN3+ or cleared (not recorded which). The gene calls are TRBV5-1 and TRBJ1-1, with 7 bases fitting TRBD1. The sequenced part of the CDR3 DNA is TGCGCCAGCAGCAGCCTACAGGGGACGAACACTGAA. It specifies CASSSLQGTNTE. The full CDR3 reads CASSSLQGTNTEAFF.